The 26 T cell receptor beta chains given below trace back to one sample, sequenced in a study of tumor-infiltrating lymphocytes in primary liver carcinoma. Blood RNA originated from unsorted whole blood, with germline DNA additionally extracted. Starting material of 450 to 550 ng total RNA yielded TCR beta cDNA via a constant-region primer. For TCR beta, libraries were produced by three nested multiplex PCR rounds using slightly modified ARM-PCR. The opening two PCR rounds, 10 cycles each, paired TRBV1-TRBV30 forward primers with a C-beta reverse primer. TCRdb re-analysed the multiplex PCR reads in MiXCR, keeping a single row per CDR3 protein. The repertoire includes 330,000 or so distinct CDR3 sequences, approximately 64% of them detected once, and 5.5% to 8% sits in the top ten. The sample comprised peripheral blood. The receptors originated from a man aged 35 to 55 with primary liver carcinoma and hepatitis B virus infection.

With respect to this clonotype: A much larger clone lies one base from this, so it may be a read error. This chain links TRBV6-2 or TRBV6-3 with TRBJ1-5; D possibly corresponds to TRBD1 (5 bases). Germline loops: CDR1 MNHEY, CDR2 SVGEGT. CDR3 size: 14 residues. V lost 7 bases and J lost 1, with 11 bases in between. CDR3 in DNA: TGTGCCAGCACCCGGGCAGGGAGCAATCAGCCCCAGCATTTT. It specifies CASTRAGSNQPQHF.

Note on this clonotype: This may stem from a read error, because a much larger clone lies one nucleotide away. The rearrangement links TRBV6-1 to TRBJ1-5; unclear D gene. This CDR3 has 14 residues. The germline V gene has CDR1 MNHNS and CDR2 SASEGT. The CDR3 nucleotides read TGTGCCAGCCCCGACCCGCTCAGCAGTCAGCCCCAGCATTTT. It yields the protein CASPDPLSSQPQHF.

The chain uses TRBV11-2 and TRBJ2-1; D is uncertain. Germline values: CDR1 SGHAT, CDR2 FQNNGV. This CDR3 region has 13 residues. V lost 4 bases and J 12 bases, leaving 16 bases between the germline ends. As DNA, the CDR3 is TGTGCCAGCAGCTCACATGTCTACGATGGGCAGTTCTTC. This encodes CASSSHVYDGQFF.

With regard to this clonotype: It is likely a read error, because the conserved phenylalanine at the end of the CDR3 is missing. This chain uses TRBV11-2 with TRBJ2-4, with TRBD1 matching over 7 bases. Germline V lookup: CDR1 SGHAT, CDR2 FQNNGV. The CDR3 sequence is 14 residues long. V trimming: 4 bases; J trimming: 8 bases; junction bases outside the gene matches: 8. CDR3 protein: CASSSPGGDHIQYI. In DNA form, the CDR3 reads TGTGCCAGCAGCTCTCCAGGGGGTGATCACATTCAGTACATC.

The V call is TRBV4-1, the J call TRBJ2-1, with D possibly TRBD2 on 6 matching bases. Trimming stripped 0 bases from V and 2 bases from J, with 11 bases between. The germline gives CDR1 MGHRA, CDR2 YSYEKL. The CDR3 sequence is 16 residues long. CDR3 residues: CASSQDLAAPYNEQFF. For the CDR3, the DNA is TGCGCCAGCAGCCAAGATTTAGCGGCGCCCTACAATGAGCAGTTCTTC.

This clonotype has at least ten counts. This rearrangement joins TRBV5-5 to TRBJ2-1; D unclear. Trimming pared 1 base from V and 4 bases from J, leaving 6 bases between. The CDR3 has 13 residues. Looked up from germline, CDR1 is SGHKS and CDR2 is YYEKEE (reference sequence). Written as DNA, the CDR3 is TGTGCCAGCAGCTTGCTGGGATACAATGAGCAGTTCTTC. This translates into CASSLLGYNEQFF.

This clonotype was seen repeatedly, ten times or more. The rearrangement joins TRBV6-1 to TRBJ1-2, with 8 bases lining up with TRBD1. Losses at the gene ends were 2 bases for V and 4 bases for J; bases not matched to a gene: 0. Germline CDR1 and CDR2: MNHNS and SASEGT. This CDR3 is 13 amino acids long. CDR3 coding DNA: TGTGCCAGCAGTGAAACAGGGGGCTATGGCTACACCTTC. This sequence encodes CASSETGGYGYTF.

Comment on this clonotype: Since a much larger clone is just one base distant, this may be a read error. The chain combines TRBV6-1 with TRBJ2-6; no clear D gene. The CDR3 consists of 15 residues. The V gene's germline CDR1 is MNHNS and CDR2 SASEGT. CDR3 residues: CVSRSIGSGANVLTF. In DNA form, the CDR3 reads TGTGTCAGCAGATCAATAGGCTCTGGGGCCAACGTCCTGACTTTC.

On this clonotype: It may be a read error: a sequence one base away is much more abundant. V is TRBV14 and J is TRBJ2-5, with 10 bases fitting TRBD1. V was pared by 4 bases and J by 5 bases, with 10 bases of the junction left unmatched. Per germline, CDR1 SGHDN and CDR2 FVKESK. CDR3 length equals 16 residues. The CDR3 sequence: CASSLPRTGGTETQYF. The DNA of the CDR3 is TGTGCCAGCAGCCTCCCCCGGACAGGGGGGACGGAGACCCAGTACTTC. Supplemented by reference TRBV14 and TRBJ2-5, the full variable domain reads EAGVTQFPSHSVIEKGQTVTLRCDPISGHDNLYWYRRVMGKEIKFLLHFVKESKQDESGMPNNRFLAERTGGTYSTLKVQPAELEDSGVYFCASSLPRTGGTETQYFGPGTRLLVL.

This rearrangement joins TRBV29-1 to TRBJ1-2; the D is unclear. From germline, CDR1 is SQVTM and CDR2 ANQGSEA. CDR3 length equals 12 residues. CDR3 bases: TGCGGGGTTGTCACTGGAAACTATGGCTACACCTTC. Translating it yields CGVVTGNYGYTF.

Remarks on this clonotype: One end of the junction does not line up with germline, which may come from a read error. The genes are TRBV29-1 and TRBJ2-1; D unresolved. CDR1 and CDR2 from the germline V gene are SQVTM and ANQGSEA. The CDR3 is made up of 12 amino acids. The CDR3 sequence: CNVENGVGGVFF. Here the CDR3 DNA reads TGCAACGTTGAGAATGGGGTCGGTGGGGTGTTCTTC.

This clonotype was recorded only once. This rearrangement joins TRBV11-2 to TRBJ1-5; 7 positions match TRBD1. CDR1 and CDR2 (germline): SGHAT, FQNNGV. The CDR3 runs 15 residues. CDR3 loop: CESSFTGAPMEPQHF. The CDR3 DNA sequence: TGTGAAAGCAGCTTTACAGGGGCCCCGATGGAGCCCCAGCATTTT.

A note on this clonotype: Because the CDR3 is missing its conserved closing phenylalanine or tryptophan, this is likely a read error. J is TRBJ2-5 and V is TRBV11-3, with 7 positions matching TRBD2. CDR1 is SGHNT, CDR2 YENEEA, per germline. The CDR3 is 16 residues long. CDR3 DNA sequence: TGCGCCAGCAGCTTAGTACCGGGAGGTATGGGAGAGACCCAGTACTTA. This gives the protein CASSLVPGGMGETQYL.

A remark on this clonotype: A much bigger clone sits one base away, suggesting this may be a read error. The chain recombines TRBV6-5 with TRBJ1-6; tentatively, D is TRBD1 (5 bases). This CDR3 spans 15 amino acids. CDR1 is MNHEY and CDR2 is SVGAGI in the germline V gene. Trimming took 5 bases from V and 9 from J, leaving 17 bases between them. CDR3 sequence (DNA): TGTGCCAGCAGTACAGGTTCGCAGGCTATTTCACCCCTCCACTTT. Translating it yields CASSTGSQAISPLHF.

The count of this clonotype is one. The CDR3 region is CASNHQLAGGIPDTQYF. The CDR3 region has the DNA TGTGCCAGCAACCACCAACTAGCGGGAGGGATACCTGATACGCAGTATTTT. This chain connects TRBV11-2 to TRBJ2-3; 13 nucleotides align to TRBD2. Germline V CDR1 and CDR2: SGHAT, FQNNGV. The CDR3 runs 17 residues. V was pared by 7 bases and J by 6 bases, with 13 bases of the junction left unmatched.

This clonotype was detected only a few times. The gene calls are TRBV4-2 and TRBJ2-7, with 13 positions matching TRBD2. The CDR3 contains 16 residues. Losses at the gene ends were 3 bases for V and 4 bases for J; bases not matched to a gene: 6. Germline CDR1 LGHNA, CDR2 YNFKEQ. The CDR3 sequence is CASSQAGTSGDYEQYF. CDR3 nucleotides: TGTGCCAGCAGCCAGGCCGGGACTAGCGGGGATTACGAGCAGTACTTC.

A word on this clonotype: Its ends do not fully match the called genes, so a read error is possible. The gene calls are TRBV11-2 and TRBJ2-1; D is undetermined. CDR1 SGHAT and CDR2 FQNNGV come from the germline V gene. CDR3 length equals 11 residues. Here the CDR3 DNA reads TGTGCCAGCAGCTTTTCGGGTGAGCAGCTCTTC. It yields the protein CASSFSGEQLF.

Here the CDR3 reads CSVTVGGNTDDFF. CDR3 in DNA: TGCAGCGTGACGGTGGGCGGGAACACTGACGATTTCTTT. The rearrangement uses TRBV29-1 and TRBJ1-1; D gene ambiguous. CDR1 and CDR2 from the germline V gene are SQVTM and ANQGSEA. The CDR3 totals 13 residues. Trimming cost V 6 bases and J 13 bases, with 24 bases left between them.

The chain carries TRBV29-1 and TRBJ2-1; perhaps TRBD2 as D (6 bases). CDR3 length equals 14 residues. Germline-derived CDR1 and CDR2 are SQVTM and ANQGSEA. V was shortened by 6 bases and J by 1 base, with 13 bases between the two germline ends. The CDR3 loop reads CSVVAVRSYNEQFF. In DNA, the CDR3 is TGCAGCGTAGTAGCGGTTCGGTCCTACAATGAGCAGTTCTTC.

This clonotype has a handful of counts. This chain links TRBV6-5 with TRBJ2-2, with 9 bases that match TRBD1. Germline-derived CDR1 and CDR2 are MNHEY and SVGAGI. V lost 2 bases and J lost 7; bases outside the gene matches: 11. The CDR3 totals 17 residues. CDR3 sequence: CASSYDRGQGYGGELFF. As DNA, the CDR3 is TGTGCCAGCAGTTACGATAGGGGACAGGGATACGGCGGGGAGCTGTTTTTT.

This clonotype was detected a few times. The gene calls are TRBV6-2 or TRBV6-3 and TRBJ2-1, with D perhaps TRBD2 (5 bases). Trimming left V 8 bases short and J 6 bases short, with 14 bases between. CDR1 and CDR2 from the germline V gene are MNHEY and SVGEGT. This CDR3 comprises 13 residues. CDR3 DNA: TGTGCCAGCGAGGGCCCGCATTCCAATGAGCAGTTCTTC. It encodes CASEGPHSNEQFF.

Turning to this clonotype: An end of the junction does not agree with germline; a read error may underlie this. The CDR3 loop reads CVSSLAFFFASGSGELFF. The CDR3 nucleotides are TGTGTCAGCAGCTTGGCGTTTTTTTTTGCTAGCGGTAGCGGGGAGCTGTTTTTT. This rearrangement joins TRBV5-5 to TRBJ2-2; 7 nucleotides match TRBD2. Germline V gene lookup returns CDR1 SGHKS and CDR2 YYEKEE (reference sequence). CDR3 length equals 18 residues.

In the case of this clonotype: The missing conserved phenylalanine or tryptophan at the end of this CDR3 makes a read error likely. The rearrangement uses TRBV11-3 and TRBJ2-3; 10 positions match TRBD1. The CDR3 loop spans 20 amino acids. CDR1 is SGHNT and CDR2 is YENEEA in the germline V gene. After removal of 8 bases from V and 2 bases from J, the junction contained 22 bases not matched to a gene. For the CDR3, the DNA is TGTGCCAGCCAGAAGAGACAGGGACAGGGGATACCTAATTTCACAGATACGCAGTATTCT. The encoded protein is CASQKRQGQGIPNFTDTQYS.

Remarks on this clonotype: The junction departs from the called germline gene at one end, perhaps through a read error. The chain combines TRBV10-2 with TRBJ2-7; D gene uncertain. The germline V gene encodes CDR1 WSHSY and CDR2 SAAADI. The CDR3 sequence is 15 residues long. DNA for the CDR3: TGCGCCAGCAGTGAGGGGCATGTGAGGTCCTACGAGCAGTATTTC. Protein: CASSEGHVRSYEQYF.

This clonotype showed up many times. The chain couples TRBV29-1 to TRBJ1-2; 9 positions agree with TRBD1. Trimming took 7 bases from V and 3 from J; bases not matched to a gene: 3. Germline V gene data show CDR1 as SQVTM and CDR2 as ANQGSEA. CDR3 length: 12 amino acids. CDR3 sequence: CSATGGDYGYTF. CDR3 DNA sequence: TGCAGCGCTACAGGGGGCGACTATGGCTACACCTTC.

This clonotype was observed at least ten times. This chain uses TRBV7-8 with TRBJ2-6; 8 nucleotides align to TRBD2. The CDR3 is 15 amino acids. Trimming took 5 bases from V and 2 from J; bases not matched to a gene: 2. Germline V CDR1 and CDR2: SGHVS, FQNEAQ. DNA of the CDR3: TGTGCCAGCAGCCCCGGGAGGGCTGGGGCCAACGTCCTGACTTTC. It specifies CASSPGRAGANVLTF.